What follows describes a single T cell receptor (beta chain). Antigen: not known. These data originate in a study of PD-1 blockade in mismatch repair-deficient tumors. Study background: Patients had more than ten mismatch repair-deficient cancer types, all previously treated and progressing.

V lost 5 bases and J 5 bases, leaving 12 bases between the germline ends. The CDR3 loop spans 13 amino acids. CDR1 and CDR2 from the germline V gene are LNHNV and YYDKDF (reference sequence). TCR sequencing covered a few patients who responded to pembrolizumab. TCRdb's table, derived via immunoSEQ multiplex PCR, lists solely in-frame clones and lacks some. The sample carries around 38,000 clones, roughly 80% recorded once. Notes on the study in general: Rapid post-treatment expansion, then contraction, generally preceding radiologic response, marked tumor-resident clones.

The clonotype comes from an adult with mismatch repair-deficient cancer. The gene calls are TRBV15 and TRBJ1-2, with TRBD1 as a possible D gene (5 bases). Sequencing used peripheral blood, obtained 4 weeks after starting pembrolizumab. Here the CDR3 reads CATSSGEGYGYTF. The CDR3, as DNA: TGTGCCACCAGCTCCGGGGAGGGGTATGGCTACACCTTC.